This TCR beta chain is from a study of prognosis after radiotherapy for stage I lung cancer. The overall study: Therapy given concurrently with stereotactic body radiotherapy reached no patient.

Findings and limits, study-wide: Clone counts measured for unique TCRs fell after stereotactic body radiation therapy, median roughly 9,900 versus 7,200.

Genomic DNA served as the source from which two-round multiplex PCR generated TCR beta CDR3 amplicons. First-round PCR used primers specific to each TRBV and TRBJ gene. In TCRdb, the multiplex PCR reads were re-called with MiXCR into one record per CDR3 protein. The data contain about 26,000 distinct CDR3 sequences, about 30% of them singletons. As concerns this clonotype: The antigen is unknown.

This CDR3 comprises 14 residues. Germline CDR1 and CDR2: MNHEY and SMNVEV (reference sequence). Between the trimmed V and J ends, which lost 1 base and 5 bases, there was a span of 8 bases. Imaging by CT and PET/CT found every patient node-negative, and no patient had prior chemotherapy, radiotherapy or other malignancies. With two time points in the design, 4.5 to 6.5 milliliters of peripheral blood were drawn at each one. Material: PBMCs, obtained before or after stereotactic body radiation therapy (not recorded which). This clonotype originated in a donor at least 50 years old with non-small cell lung cancer. This chain connects TRBV27 to TRBJ2-2; a possible D gene is TRBD1 (5 bases). The CDR3 DNA follows: TGTGCCAGCAGTTTATTAGGGGCTACCGGGGAGCTGTTTTTT. Protein sequence: CASSLLGATGELFF.